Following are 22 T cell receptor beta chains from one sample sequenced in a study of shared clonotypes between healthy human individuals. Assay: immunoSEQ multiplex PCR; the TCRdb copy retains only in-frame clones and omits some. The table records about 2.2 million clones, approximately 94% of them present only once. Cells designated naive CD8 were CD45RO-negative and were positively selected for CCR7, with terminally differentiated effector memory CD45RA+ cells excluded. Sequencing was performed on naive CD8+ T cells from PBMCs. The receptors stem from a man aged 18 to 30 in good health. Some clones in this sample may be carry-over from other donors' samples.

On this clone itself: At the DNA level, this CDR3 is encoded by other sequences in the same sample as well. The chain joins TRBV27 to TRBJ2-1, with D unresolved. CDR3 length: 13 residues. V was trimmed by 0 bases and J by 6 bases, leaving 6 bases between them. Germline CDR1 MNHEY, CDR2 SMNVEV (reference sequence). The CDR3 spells CASSLSAFNEQFF. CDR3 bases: TGTGCCAGCAGTTTATCGGCTTTCAATGAGCAGTTCTTC.

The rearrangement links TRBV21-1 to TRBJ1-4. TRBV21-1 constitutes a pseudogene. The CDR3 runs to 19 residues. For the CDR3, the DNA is TGTGCCAGCAGCCCAAACCTCCCGGGGGGACTTGCAACTAATGAAAAACTGTTTTTT. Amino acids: CASSPNLPGGLATNEKLFF.

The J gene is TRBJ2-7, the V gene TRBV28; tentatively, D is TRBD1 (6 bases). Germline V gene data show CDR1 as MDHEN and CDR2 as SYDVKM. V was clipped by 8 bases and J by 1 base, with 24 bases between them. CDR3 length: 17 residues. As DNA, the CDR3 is TGTGCCAGCGCTACTCGGGTGGAAGACAGGACTTCCTACGAGCAGTACTTC. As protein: CASATRVEDRTSYEQYF.

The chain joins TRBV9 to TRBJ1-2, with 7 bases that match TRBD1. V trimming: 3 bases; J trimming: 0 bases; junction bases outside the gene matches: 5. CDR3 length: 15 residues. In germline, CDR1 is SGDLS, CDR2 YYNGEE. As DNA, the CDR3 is TGTGCCAGCAGCGCCGGACAGGTAGCTAACTATGGCTACACCTTC. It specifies CASSAGQVANYGYTF.

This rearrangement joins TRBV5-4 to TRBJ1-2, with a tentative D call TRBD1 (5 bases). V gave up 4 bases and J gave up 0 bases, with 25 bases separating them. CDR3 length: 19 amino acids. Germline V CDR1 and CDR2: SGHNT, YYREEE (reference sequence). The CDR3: CASSRLWEWGSRPNYGYTF. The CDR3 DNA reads TGTGCCAGCAGCCGGTTGTGGGAGTGGGGGTCACGGCCTAACTATGGCTACACCTTC.

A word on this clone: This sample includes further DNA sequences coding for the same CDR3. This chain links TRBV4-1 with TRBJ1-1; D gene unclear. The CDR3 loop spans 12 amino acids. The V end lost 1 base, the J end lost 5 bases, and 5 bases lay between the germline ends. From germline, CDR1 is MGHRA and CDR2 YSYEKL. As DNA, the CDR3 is TGCGCCAGCAGCCAAGGGGTAACTGAAGCTTTCTTT. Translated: CASSQGVTEAFF.

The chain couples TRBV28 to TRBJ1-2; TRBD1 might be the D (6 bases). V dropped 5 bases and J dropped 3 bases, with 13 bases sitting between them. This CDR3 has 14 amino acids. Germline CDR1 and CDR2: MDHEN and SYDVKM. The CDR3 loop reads CASSTPGDYYGYTF. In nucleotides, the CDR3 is TGTGCCAGCAGTACACCAGGGGACTACTATGGCTACACCTTC.

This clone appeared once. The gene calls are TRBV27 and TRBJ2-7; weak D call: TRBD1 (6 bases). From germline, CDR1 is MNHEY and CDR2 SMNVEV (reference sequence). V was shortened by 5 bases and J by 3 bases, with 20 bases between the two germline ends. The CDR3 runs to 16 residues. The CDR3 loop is CASSISGATILYEQYF. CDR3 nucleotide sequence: TGTGCCAGCAGTATCTCAGGGGCGACCATTCTCTACGAGCAGTACTTC.

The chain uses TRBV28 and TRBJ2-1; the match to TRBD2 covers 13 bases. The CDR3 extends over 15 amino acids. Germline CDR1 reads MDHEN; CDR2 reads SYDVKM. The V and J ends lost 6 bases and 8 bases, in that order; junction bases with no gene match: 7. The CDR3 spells CASSQGTSGMHEQFF. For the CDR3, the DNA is TGTGCCAGCAGCCAGGGGACTAGCGGGATGCATGAGCAGTTCTTC.

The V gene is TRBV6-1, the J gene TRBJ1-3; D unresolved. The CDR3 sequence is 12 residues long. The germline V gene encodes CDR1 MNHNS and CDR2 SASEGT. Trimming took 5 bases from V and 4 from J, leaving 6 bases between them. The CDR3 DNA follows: TGTGCCAGCAGTCCGTACGGAAACACCATATATTTT. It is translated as CASSPYGNTIYF.

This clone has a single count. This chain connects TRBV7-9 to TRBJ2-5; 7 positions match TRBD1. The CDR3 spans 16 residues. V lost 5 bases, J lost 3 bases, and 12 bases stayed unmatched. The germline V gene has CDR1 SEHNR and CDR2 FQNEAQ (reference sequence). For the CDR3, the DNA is TGTGCCAGCAGCAGCCAGACAGGGATCGGTAAAGAGACCCAGTACTTC. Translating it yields CASSSQTGIGKETQYF.

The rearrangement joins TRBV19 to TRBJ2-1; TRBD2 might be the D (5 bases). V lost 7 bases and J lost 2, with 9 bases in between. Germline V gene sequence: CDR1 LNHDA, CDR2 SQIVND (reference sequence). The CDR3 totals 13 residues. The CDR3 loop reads CASNDGTYNEQFF. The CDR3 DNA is TGTGCCAGTAACGACGGGACCTACAATGAGCAGTTCTTC. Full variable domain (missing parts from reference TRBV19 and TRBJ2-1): DGGITQSPKYLFRKEGQNVTLSCEQNLNHDAMYWYRQDPGQGLRLIYYSQIVNDFQKGDIAEGYSVSREKKESFPLTVTSAQKNPTAFYLCASNDGTYNEQFFGPGTRLTVL.

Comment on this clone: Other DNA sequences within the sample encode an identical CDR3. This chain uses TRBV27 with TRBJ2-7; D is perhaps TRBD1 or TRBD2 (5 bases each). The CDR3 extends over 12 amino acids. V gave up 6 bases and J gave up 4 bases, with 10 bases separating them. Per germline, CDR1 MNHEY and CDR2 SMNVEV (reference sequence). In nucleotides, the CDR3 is TGTGCCAGCAGCCCGGGACCTTACGAGCAGTACTTC. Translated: CASSPGPYEQYF.

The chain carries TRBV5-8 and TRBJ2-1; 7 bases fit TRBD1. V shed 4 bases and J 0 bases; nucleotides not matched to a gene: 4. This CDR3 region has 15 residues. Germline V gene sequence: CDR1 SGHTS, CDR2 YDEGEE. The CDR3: CASSRGTASYNEQFF. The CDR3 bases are TGTGCCAGCAGCCGAGGGACAGCCTCCTACAATGAGCAGTTCTTC.

In DNA, the CDR3 is TGTGCCAGCAGCCCTACTAGCGGGAGGCCGGACACCGGGGAGCTGTTTTTT. Translated: CASSPTSGRPDTGELFF. The chain joins TRBV7-9 to TRBJ2-2, with 12 bases fitting TRBD2. The CDR3 runs to 17 residues. V lost 5 bases, J lost 3 bases, and 7 bases stayed unmatched. The germline V gene encodes CDR1 SEHNR and CDR2 FQNEAQ (reference sequence).

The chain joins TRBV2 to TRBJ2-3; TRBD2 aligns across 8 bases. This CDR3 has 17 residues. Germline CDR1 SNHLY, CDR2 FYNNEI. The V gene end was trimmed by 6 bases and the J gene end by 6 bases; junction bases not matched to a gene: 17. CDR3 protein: CASRNPRGTSRRDTQYF. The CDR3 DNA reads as TGTGCCAGCAGAAACCCCCGCGGGACTAGTAGACGGGATACGCAGTATTTT.

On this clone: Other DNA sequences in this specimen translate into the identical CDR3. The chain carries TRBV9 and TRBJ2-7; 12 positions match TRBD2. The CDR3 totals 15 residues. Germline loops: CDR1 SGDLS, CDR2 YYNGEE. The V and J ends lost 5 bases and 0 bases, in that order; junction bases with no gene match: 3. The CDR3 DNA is TGTGCCAGCAGTGCGACTAGCGGGAGCTCCTACGAGCAGTACTTC. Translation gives CASSATSGSSYEQYF.

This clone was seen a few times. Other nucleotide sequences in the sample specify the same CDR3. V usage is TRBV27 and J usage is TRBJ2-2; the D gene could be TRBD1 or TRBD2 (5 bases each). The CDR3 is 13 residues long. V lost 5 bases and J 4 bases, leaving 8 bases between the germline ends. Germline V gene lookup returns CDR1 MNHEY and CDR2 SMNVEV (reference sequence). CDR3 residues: CASSPGSTGELFF. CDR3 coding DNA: TGTGCCAGCAGTCCAGGGAGCACCGGGGAGCTGTTTTTT.

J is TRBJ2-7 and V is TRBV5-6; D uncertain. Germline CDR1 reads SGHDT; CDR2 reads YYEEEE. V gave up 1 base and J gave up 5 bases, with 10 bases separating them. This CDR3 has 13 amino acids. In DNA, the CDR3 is TGTGCCAGCAGCTTGCCTGGTAACGACGAGCAGTACTTC. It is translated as CASSLPGNDEQYF. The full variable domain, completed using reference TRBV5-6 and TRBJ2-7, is DAGVTQSPTHLIKTRGQQVTLRCSPKSGHDTVSWYQQALGQGPQFIFQYYEEEERQRGNFPDRFSGHQFPNYSSELNVNALLLGDSALYLCASSLPGNDEQYFGPGTRLTVT.

The CDR3 DNA reads TGTGCCAGCAGTTATCCGGGACAGGCGGAACCTCGCTCCTACGAGCAGTACTTC. Protein: CASSYPGQAEPRSYEQYF. The V call is TRBV7-8, the J call TRBJ2-7; 8 nucleotides line up with TRBD1. V lost 6 bases, J lost 0 bases, and 16 bases stayed unmatched. CDR1 is SGHVS, CDR2 FQNEAQ, per germline. CDR3 length equals 18 residues. Full variable domain (missing parts from reference TRBV7-8 and TRBJ2-7): GAGVSQSPRYKVAKRGQDVALRCDPISGHVSLFWYQQALGQGPEFLTYFQNEAQLDKSGLPSDRFFAERPEGSVSTLKIQRTQQEDSAVYLCASSYPGQAEPRSYEQYFGPGTRLTVT.

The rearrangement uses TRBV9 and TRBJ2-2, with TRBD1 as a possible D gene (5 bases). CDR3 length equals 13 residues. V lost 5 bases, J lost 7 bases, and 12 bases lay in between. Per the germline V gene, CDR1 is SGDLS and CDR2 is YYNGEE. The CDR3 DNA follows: TGTGCCAGCAGGACAAGTAGGGGCGGGGAGCTGTTTTTT. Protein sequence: CASRTSRGGELFF.

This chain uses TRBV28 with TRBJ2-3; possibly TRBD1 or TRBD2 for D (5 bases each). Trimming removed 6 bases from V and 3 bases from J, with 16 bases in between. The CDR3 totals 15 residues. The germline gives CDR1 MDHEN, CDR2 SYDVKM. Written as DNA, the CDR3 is TGTGCCAGCAGACTGGGACGCAGCAGGACAGATACGCAGTATTTT. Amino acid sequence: CASRLGRSRTDTQYF.